Reported below is one TCR beta chain. Its antigen is still unknown. The record originates from a study of cytomegalovirus exposure and HLA in healthy donors. Broader study findings: The majority of TCR sequences were rare, yet some public TCRs appeared in many donors. A later analysis by the authors found several of the most significant clusters apparently linked to common viral pathogens. TCR beta chain V- and J-gene trimming was linked, in a later analysis, to a missense variant in DCLRE1C. The listing of roughly 160 TCR beta chains classed them as cytomegalovirus-associated.

The CDR3 length is 16 residues. Deletions cut 1 base from V and 8 bases from J, with 20 bases between. CDR1 is MNHEY and CDR2 is SMNVEV in the germline V gene (reference sequence). Use of 60 Vbeta and 13 Jbeta primers characterized the PCR. Here immunoSEQ multiplex PCR was the method, and the copy in TCRdb shows in-frame clones only, minus some. This repertoire shows tens of thousands of clones, approximately 77% found once; its top ten account for approximately 3%. Material for sequencing was PBMCs. This clonotype originated in a young woman in good health and CMV-seronegative. This rearrangement joins TRBV27 to TRBJ1-2, with D possibly TRBD1 on 5 matching bases. Here the CDR3 reads CASSLFFEGAFWGYTF. The CDR3 DNA reads TGTGCCAGCAGTTTATTTTTCGAAGGGGCGTTCTGGGGCTACACCTTC.